Listed below are T cell receptor beta chains from one sample, sequenced in a study of cytomegalovirus exposure and HLA in healthy donors. Libraries were prepared by immunoSEQ multiplex PCR; TCRdb keeps only in-frame clonotypes and omits some of them. The table includes about 110,000 clones, around 89% detected once. The source material was PBMCs. The receptors derive from a woman in her twenties or thirties in good health and CMV-seropositive. Each CDR3 is given with its conserved first and last residue. Each record gives: D gene, J gene, clone size, V gene, CDR3 protein, CDR3 DNA. A D gene is named only where the DNA matches it firmly. The size entry is marked missing in some rows and otherwise reads once, few, many or a size class.

d_call: TRBD1
j_call: TRBJ2-2
clone_size: few
v_call: TRBV9
cdr3_aa: CASSVRDRGTGELFF
cdr3_nt: TGTGCCAGCAGCGTAAGGGACAGAGGCACCGGGGAGCTGTTTTTT

d_call: .
j_call: TRBJ1-2
clone_size: .
v_call: TRBV4-3
cdr3_aa: CASSQGAGKIYGYTF
cdr3_nt: TGCGCCAGCAGCCAAGGAGCAGGGAAAATATATGGCTACACCTTC

d_call: .
j_call: TRBJ2-2
clone_size: few
v_call: TRBV11-2
cdr3_aa: CASSPAEVGGELFF
cdr3_nt: TGTGCCAGCAGCCCGGCGGAAGTCGGCGGGGAGCTGTTTTTT

d_call: .
j_call: TRBJ2-1
clone_size: .
v_call: TRBV27
cdr3_aa: CASSPLPPGYNEQFF
cdr3_nt: TGTGCCAGCAGTCCCCTCCCACCGGGTTACAATGAGCAGTTCTTC

d_call: TRBD1
j_call: TRBJ1-5
clone_size: .
v_call: TRBV11-1
cdr3_aa: CASSLRTGQPQHF
cdr3_nt: TGTGCCAGCAGCCTACGGACAGGTCAGCCCCAGCATTTT

d_call: .
j_call: TRBJ2-2
clone_size: .
v_call: TRBV13
cdr3_aa: CASSLNPRGTGELFF
cdr3_nt: TGTGCCAGCAGCTTAAATCCGCGAGGCACCGGGGAGCTGTTTTTT

d_call: .
j_call: TRBJ2-3
clone_size: .
v_call: TRBV7-9
cdr3_aa: CASSLDQAEDTQYF
cdr3_nt: TGTGCCAGCAGCTTAGATCAGGCCGAGGATACGCAGTATTTT

d_call: TRBD2
j_call: TRBJ2-1
clone_size: .
v_call: TRBV5-1
cdr3_aa: CASSPGLAGYNEQFF
cdr3_nt: TGCGCCAGCAGCCCAGGACTAGCGGGATACAATGAGCAGTTCTTC

d_call: .
j_call: TRBJ2-2
clone_size: .
v_call: TRBV4-1
cdr3_aa: CASSRGDGELFF
cdr3_nt: TGCGCCAGCAGCCGCGGGGACGGGGAGCTGTTTTTT

d_call: TRBD1
j_call: TRBJ2-7
clone_size: .
v_call: TRBV15
cdr3_aa: CATSSEGDRAFYEQYF
cdr3_nt: TGTGCCACCAGCAGCGAAGGGGACAGGGCGTTCTACGAGCAGTACTTC

d_call: .
j_call: TRBJ2-3
clone_size: .
v_call: TRBV5-6
cdr3_aa: CASSLVTDTDTQYF
cdr3_nt: TGTGCCAGCAGCTTGGTAACAGATACAGATACGCAGTATTTT

d_call: .
j_call: TRBJ2-7
clone_size: .
v_call: TRBV9
cdr3_aa: CASSVLYEQYF
cdr3_nt: TGTGCCAGCAGCGTTCTCTACGAGCAGTACTTC

d_call: .
j_call: TRBJ2-1
clone_size: .
v_call: TRBV9
cdr3_aa: CASSHITPLAENEQFF
cdr3_nt: TGTGCCAGCAGCCACATCACCCCTTTAGCGGAGAATGAGCAGTTCTTC

d_call: .
j_call: TRBJ1-3
clone_size: .
v_call: TRBV5-1
cdr3_aa: CASSLEGLEGNTIYF
cdr3_nt: TGCGCCAGCAGCTTGGAGGGGCTGGAGGGAAACACCATATATTTT

d_call: .
j_call: TRBJ1-5
clone_size: .
v_call: TRBV12-5
cdr3_aa: CASGFWGQGPQHF
cdr3_nt: TGTGCTAGTGGTTTTTGGGGGCAGGGGCCCCAGCATTTT

d_call: .
j_call: TRBJ2-6
clone_size: .
v_call: TRBV7-2
cdr3_aa: CASSRYPLDSSGANVLTF
cdr3_nt: TGTGCCAGCAGCCGATACCCCTTAGATAGCTCTGGGGCCAACGTCCTGACTTTC

d_call: .
j_call: TRBJ1-1
clone_size: .
v_call: TRBV5-1
cdr3_aa: CASSASGLNTEAFF
cdr3_nt: TGCGCCAGCAGCGCGTCGGGGTTGAACACTGAAGCTTTCTTT

d_call: .
j_call: TRBJ2-1
clone_size: .
v_call: TRBV7-2
cdr3_aa: CASSSRAWGLYEQFF
cdr3_nt: TGTGCCAGCAGCTCCCGCGCCTGGGGGCTTTATGAGCAGTTCTTC

d_call: .
j_call: TRBJ1-2
clone_size: .
v_call: TRBV28
cdr3_aa: CASTDERNYGYTF
cdr3_nt: TGTGCCAGCACAGACGAGAGGAACTATGGCTACACCTTC

d_call: TRBD2
j_call: TRBJ2-1
clone_size: .
v_call: TRBV13
cdr3_aa: CASSLVAGGNEQFF
cdr3_nt: TGTGCCAGCAGCTTAGTAGCGGGAGGAAATGAGCAGTTCTTC

d_call: .
j_call: TRBJ1-1
clone_size: .
v_call: TRBV7-6
cdr3_aa: CASSRHQGSTEAFF
cdr3_nt: TGTGCCAGCAGCCGCCACCAGGGCAGCACTGAAGCTTTCTTT

d_call: TRBD2
j_call: TRBJ2-1
clone_size: .
v_call: TRBV4-1
cdr3_aa: CASETGGSPTRNEQFF
cdr3_nt: TGCGCCAGCGAAACGGGGGGTTCCCCTACGAGGAATGAGCAGTTCTTC

d_call: .
j_call: TRBJ1-2
clone_size: .
v_call: TRBV7-9
cdr3_aa: CASSGGSNYGYTF
cdr3_nt: TGTGCCAGCAGCGGGGGCAGTAACTATGGCTACACCTTC

d_call: TRBD1
j_call: TRBJ1-2
clone_size: once
v_call: TRBV11-2
cdr3_aa: CASTPGGTGFAFGYTF
cdr3_nt: TGTGCCAGCACCCCGGGCGGGACAGGGTTTGCTTTTGGCTACACCTTC

d_call: TRBD1
j_call: TRBJ2-7
clone_size: .
v_call: TRBV29-1
cdr3_aa: CSAGDRGSEQYF
cdr3_nt: TGCAGCGCGGGGGACAGGGGAAGCGAGCAGTACTTC

d_call: .
j_call: TRBJ1-3
clone_size: .
v_call: TRBV4-1
cdr3_aa: CASSQGPAHGSGNTIYF
cdr3_nt: TGCGCCAGCAGCCAAGGCCCAGCGCATGGCTCTGGAAACACCATATATTTT

d_call: TRBD1
j_call: TRBJ1-2
clone_size: .
v_call: TRBV28
cdr3_aa: CASSSPGQGIRDYGYTF
cdr3_nt: TGTGCCAGCAGTTCTCCGGGACAGGGGATTCGGGACTATGGCTACACCTTC

d_call: .
j_call: TRBJ1-2
clone_size: once
v_call: TRBV7-8
cdr3_aa: CASSLEGLGGYTF
cdr3_nt: TGTGCCAGCAGCTTAGAGGGGTTGGGTGGCTACACCTTC

d_call: TRBD1
j_call: TRBJ1-5
clone_size: few
v_call: TRBV4-1
cdr3_aa: CASSQTGTGGQPQHF
cdr3_nt: TGCGCCAGCAGCCAAACCGGGACAGGGGGACAGCCCCAGCATTTT

d_call: TRBD2
j_call: TRBJ2-5
clone_size: .
v_call: TRBV6-5
cdr3_aa: CASMSPREPQETQYF
cdr3_nt: TGTGCCAGCATGAGTCCGCGGGAGCCCCAAGAGACCCAGTACTTC

d_call: .
j_call: TRBJ1-2
clone_size: .
v_call: TRBV2
cdr3_aa: CASSRTGTNYGYTF
cdr3_nt: TGTGCCAGCAGTCGGACGGGAACTAACTATGGCTACACCTTC

d_call: .
j_call: TRBJ2-3
clone_size: .
v_call: TRBV2
cdr3_aa: CASSEEPLSWGTDTQYF
cdr3_nt: TGTGCCAGCAGTGAGGAGCCCCTTTCCTGGGGCACAGATACGCAGTATTTT

d_call: TRBD2
j_call: TRBJ2-2
clone_size: .
v_call: TRBV2
cdr3_aa: CASSGTSANTGELFF
cdr3_nt: TGTGCCAGCAGTGGGACTAGTGCGAACACCGGGGAGCTGTTTTTT